This record looks at one TCR beta chain sequence and its context. Antigen unknown. This entry comes from a study of chemoradiotherapy in HPV16-positive cancers. Study-wide context: Candidate HPV-specific T-cell clones and common TCR motifs came from functional assays in a couple of HPV16-positive patients.

This table comes from immunoSEQ multiplex PCR, and its TCRdb copy is limited to in-frame clones, with some not included. The sample consists of about 9,200 clones, around 80% of them appearing once. Repertoires were sampled repeatedly during chemoradiotherapy. Study-wide results and caveats: For HPV16-positive patients, expanding HPV-responsive T cells associated with longer recurrence-free survival.

Sampling was carried out from a patient who underwent chemoradiotherapy. The TCR comes from a human donor with HPV-associated anogenital cancer.

CDR3 sequence (DNA): TGTGCCAGCAGCTTAGCGGGAGGGGGCTACGAGCAGTACTTC. It yields the protein CASSLAGGGYEQYF. The rearrangement uses TRBV7-2 and TRBJ2-7, with D possibly matching TRBD2 (7 bases). The CDR3 loop spans 14 amino acids. Germline assignment: CDR1 SGHTA and CDR2 FQGNSA. V was shortened by 0 bases and J by 3 bases, with 9 bases between the two germline ends.